The entry that follows covers one TCR beta chain sequence. Its antigen is unidentified. This entry is derived from a study of human T cells and chemical hapten exposure. Study as a whole: Sensitization involved placing 2% DPC onto a 2 cm by 2 cm region of upper inner arm skin. Notes on the study in general: It was expanded TCRs that formed significantly more large CDR3 similarity clusters than controls did.

As to time point: patch test 1, 2 weeks after DPC sensitization. Treatment described: therapeutic diphenylcyclopropenone sensitization with weekly scalp DPC. The CDR3 extends over 14 amino acids. Each CDR3 protein gets one entry after TCRdb re-called the RACE reads with MiXCR. The data contain some 170,000 distinct CDR3 sequences, 20% to 25% of them singletons. The chain recombines TRBV21-1 with TRBJ2-7; the table's D call, TRBD1, has no DNA check behind it. TRBV21-1 is termed a pseudogene. The TCR comes from a woman between 50 and 59 years old with alopecia areata. Some clones in this sample may be carry-over from other donors' samples. This sample comprised whole blood, obtained in connection with sensitization to the hapten diphenylcyclopropenone (DPC). CDR3 nucleotides: TGTGCCAGCAGCAAAGCTCAGGGTTCCTACGAGCAGTACTTC. This codes for CASSKAQGSYEQYF.